This TCR beta chain was documented in a study of blood T cell repertoires in COVID-19 (dated by TCRdb to the early 2020s). The study in broad terms: Collaborator samples came from the United States, Italy and Spain and covered acute and convalescent phases of COVID-19. The prospective study material was composed of cDNA or gDNA derived from T cells, B-cell-depleted T cells, or PBMCs. Deeply sampled blood TCRbeta repertoires from subjects exposed to, actively infected with, or recovered from COVID-19 were included in the dataset. A freely available public database, intended as a resource for researchers studying the immune response to SARS-CoV-2, is where the repertoires were released. The samples were drawn from the first 160 participants of the ongoing ImmuneRACE study and from 950 to 1,500 subjects provided by 6 global collaborators. Nearly every sample came with metadata listing a de-identified subject ID, COVID-19 status, age in years and sex. Where available, HLA class I and class II types were obtained from metadata supplied by the sample provider rather than from assay-based typing.

The germline V gene (reference sequence) gives CDR1 as GTSNPN and CDR2 as SVGIG. Trimming costs V 5 bases and J 3 bases, and their ends lie 11 bases apart. Spanning cysteine to phenylalanine, the CDR3 consists of 13 amino acids. Just CDR3 DNA is preserved here, 39 bases in frame from base 1. One collaborating source in Seattle enrolled patients during active infection and followed them longitudinally through the course of disease. The collaborating institutions used their own protocols to collect whole blood in K2EDTA tubes. For TCRbeta analysis, collaborators shipped samples as frozen whole blood, isolated PBMCs, or DNA extracted from either of those sample types. Beyond this particular receptor, the publication reports: The amount of clinical and demographic metadata varied by source and participant and was provided uncurated.

The immunoSEQ Assay, a bias-controlled multiplex PCR, was used to amplify TCRbeta CDR3 regions from genomic DNA. The published analysis was carried out like this. The number of nucleated cells in each sample was estimated from the amplification of reference gene primers within the assay. To quantify the absolute abundance of each unique TCRbeta CDR3 rearrangement, sequence reads were collapsed and filtered. Productive Simpson clonality was computed per sample as the square root of Simpson's diversity index over productive rearrangements. TCRdb carries this immuneACCESS record with in-frame sequences only. Its versions omit some clonotypes, under half of them owing to an unresolved V gene in the studies checked, with the rest unexplained. The DNA gave D and trimming, while V, J and clone size come from that table. Within this sample are approximately 290,000 clones, with around 85% of them counted one time only. Of the sample, 0.87% is held by the ten largest clones.

A remark on this clone: Its recognized antigen is unknown. Within one base of it there is no much larger clone, and no base qualities were kept.

The receptor chain draws on TRBV30 and TRBJ1-3, and TRBD1 may be the D gene, going by 6 matching bases. The TCR comes from a human donor with COVID-19, enrolled during active disease. The donor label of this sample is uncertain. Sequences were obtained from peripheral blood. In nucleotide form, the sequence is TGTGCCTGGGGGACAATTGATGGAAACACCATATATTTT. The resulting protein is CAWGTIDGNTIYF. Reference TRBV30 and TRBJ1-3 proteins supply the regions before and after the CDR3; the full variable domain is: SQTIHQWPATLVQPVGSPLSLECTVEGTSNPNLYWYRQAAGRGLQLLFYSVGIGQISSEVPQNLSASRPQDRQFILSSKKLLLSDSGFYLCAWGTIDGNTIYFGEGSWLTVV.